These 22 T cell receptor beta chains share one sample of origin, sequenced in a study of blood T cell repertoires in COVID-19. Clones were sequenced by immunoSEQ multiplex PCR, and TCRdb holds only the in-frame ones, with some missing. The sample yields about 190,000 clones, 90% seen once. What was sequenced was peripheral blood. These receptors all stem from a man in his forties or fifties with acute or convalescent COVID-19.

V usage is TRBV29-1 and J usage is TRBJ2-1; 11 bases match TRBD1. This CDR3 has 14 amino acids. Per the germline V gene, CDR1 is SQVTM and CDR2 is ANQGSEA. The V segment lost 7 bases and the J segment 7 bases; nucleotides outside the gene matches: 9. DNA for the CDR3: TGCAGCGGGGCTGGAGGGACAGGGGGGAATGAGCAGTTCTTC. It codes for CSGAGGTGGNEQFF.

The V gene is TRBV11-2, the J gene TRBJ1-1; 7 nucleotides line up with TRBD1. The CDR3 is 14 amino acids. Germline V gives CDR1 SGHAT, CDR2 FQNNGV. The junction had 3 bases not matched to a gene; V was cut back by 3 bases and J by 2 bases. The CDR3 here is CASSLSGGNTEAFF. The CDR3 DNA reads as TGTGCCAGCAGCTTGTCAGGGGGAAACACTGAAGCTTTCTTT.

This clone occurred a few times. The chain is built from TRBV7-9 and TRBJ2-7; D is undetermined. This CDR3 contains 14 residues. The V gene lost 4 bases and the J gene lost 1 base, with 11 bases spanning the gap. CDR1 and CDR2 (germline): SEHNR, FQNEAQ (reference sequence). This CDR3 reads CASSSKTRSYEQYF. The CDR3 DNA sequence: TGTGCCAGCAGCTCGAAGACTCGGTCCTACGAGCAGTACTTC.

This rearrangement joins TRBV5-6 to TRBJ2-7; 8 bases align to TRBD1. The germline CDR1 and CDR2 sequences are SGHDT and YYEEEE. The CDR3 totals 16 residues. J was trimmed by 0 bases and V by 4 bases; bases with no gene match: 9. The CDR3 loop is CASSPPGQESSYEQYF. CDR3 nucleotide sequence: TGTGCCAGCAGCCCTCCGGGACAGGAGAGCTCCTACGAGCAGTACTTC.

This clone was seen only once. The chain combines TRBV28 with TRBJ2-2, with TRBD2 matching over 10 bases. Germline V gives CDR1 MDHEN, CDR2 SYDVKM. With 2 bases clipped from V and 0 bases from J, the junction kept 9 bases outside the gene matches. This CDR3 has 19 residues. The CDR3 reads CASSLSLGTSVPNTGELFF. The CDR3 bases are TGTGCCAGCAGTTTAAGTCTCGGGACTAGCGTTCCGAACACCGGGGAGCTGTTTTTT.

The rearrangement links TRBV11-2 to TRBJ2-7, with D possibly matching TRBD2 (5 bases). Germline values: CDR1 SGHAT, CDR2 FQNNGV. The V end lost 1 base, the J end lost 3 bases, and 10 bases lay between the germline ends. The CDR3 is 14 residues long. CDR3 in amino acids: CASSLGEGFYEQYF. CDR3 nucleotides: TGTGCCAGCAGCTTAGGAGAGGGATTCTACGAGCAGTACTTC.

V is TRBV28 and J is TRBJ1-6; 7 nucleotides align to TRBD1. The germline gives CDR1 MDHEN, CDR2 SYDVKM. Germline trimming cut 3 bases from V and 8 bases from J; bases unmatched to any gene: 7. CDR3 size: 15 residues. DNA for the CDR3: TGTGCCAGCAGTTTCCCTGGGACAGTAGATTCACCCCTCCACTTT. As protein: CASSFPGTVDSPLHF.

The chain is built from TRBV5-1 and TRBJ1-1; TRBD1 agrees at 8 bases. V shed 2 bases, J shed 5 bases, and the junction held 5 bases outside the gene matches. The germline V gene has CDR1 SGHRS and CDR2 YFSETQ. This CDR3 is built from 14 residues. DNA of the CDR3: TGCGCCAGCAGCTTCCACAGGGGGAGGACTGAAGCTTTCTTT. This encodes CASSFHRGRTEAFF. Using reference TRBV5-1 and TRBJ1-1 for the parts outside the CDR3, the full variable domain is KAGVTQTPRYLIKTRGQQVTLSCSPISGHRSVSWYQQTPGQGLQFLFEYFSETQRNKGNFPGRFSGRQFSNSRSEMNVSTLELGDSALYLCASSFHRGRTEAFFGQGTRLTVV.

CDR3 protein: CASSEYTRTGGYGYTF. For the CDR3, the DNA is TGTGCCAGCAGTGAATATACGCGGACAGGGGGCTATGGCTACACCTTC. This chain joins TRBV25-1 and TRBJ1-2; 10 bases match TRBD1. CDR3 length: 16 residues. From germline, CDR1 is MGHDK and CDR2 SYGVNS. V gave up 0 bases and J gave up 4 bases; unmatched junction bases: 5.

This chain joins TRBV6-2 or TRBV6-3 and TRBJ1-3; D is ambiguous. Germline-derived CDR1 and CDR2 are MNHEY and SVGEGT. CDR3 length: 16 amino acids. Trimming removed 2 bases at V and 0 bases at J, with 11 bases between. CDR3 loop: CASSYGGLNSGNTIYF. CDR3 nucleotides: TGTGCCAGCAGTTACGGAGGACTCAACTCTGGAAACACCATATATTTT.

This chain uses TRBV18 with TRBJ2-7; D is possibly TRBD1 (5 bases). V lost 8 bases and J 3 bases, leaving 14 bases between the germline ends. The germline CDR1 and CDR2 sequences are KGHSH and LQKENI. The CDR3 is 13 amino acids. CDR3: CASGQGLLYEQYF. DNA for the CDR3: TGTGCCAGCGGGCAGGGCTTACTCTACGAGCAGTACTTC.

The chain recombines TRBV9 with TRBJ2-5, with D perhaps TRBD1 (5 bases). V was trimmed by 10 bases and J by 2 bases, leaving 15 bases between them. The CDR3 spans 13 residues. Germline CDR1 and CDR2: SGDLS and YYNGEE. CDR3 sequence (DNA): TGTGCCTCTTCCCAGGGCAGTCAAGAGACCCAGTACTTC. Its translation is CASSQGSQETQYF.

This chain joins TRBV18 and TRBJ2-3; 11 bases align to TRBD2. The CDR3 loop spans 16 amino acids. In germline, CDR1 is KGHSH, CDR2 LQKENI. Losses at the gene ends were 6 bases for V and 4 bases for J; bases not matched to a gene: 9. The CDR3 sequence: CASSQIAGGQSDTQYF. CDR3 nucleotide sequence: TGTGCCAGCTCCCAAATAGCGGGGGGGCAGTCAGATACGCAGTATTTT.

The rearrangement joins TRBV7-2 to TRBJ2-3; 12 bases line up with TRBD2. The V segment lost 4 bases and the J segment 6 bases; nucleotides outside the gene matches: 11. CDR3 length equals 17 residues. Per the germline V gene, CDR1 is SGHTA and CDR2 is FQGNSA. The CDR3 region is CASSYTGLAGRVDTQYF. The CDR3 nucleotides are TGTGCCAGCAGCTATACAGGACTAGCGGGGCGGGTGGATACGCAGTATTTT.

The rearrangement uses TRBV19 and TRBJ2-1; TRBD1 aligns across 9 bases. The junction had 6 bases not matched to a gene; V was cut back by 1 base and J by 5 bases. The CDR3 contains 16 residues. The germline V gene has CDR1 LNHDA and CDR2 SQIVND (reference sequence). CDR3 bases: TGTGCCAGTAGTATAGGGGCCGGGACAGGGCACAATGAGCAGTTCTTC. This translates into CASSIGAGTGHNEQFF.

The CDR3 coding sequence is TGTGCCAGTAGCGCCCTGAGCGGGGGGGACTCTAGCACAGATACGCAGTATTTT. Amino acids: CASSALSGGDSSTDTQYF. The chain uses TRBV19 and TRBJ2-3; 10 bases line up with TRBD2. Germline V gene data show CDR1 as LNHDA and CDR2 as SQIVND (reference sequence). Germline trimming cut 6 bases from V and 0 bases from J; bases unmatched to any gene: 12. The CDR3 consists of 18 residues.

This clone was seen only once. CDR3 region: CASRAGEVDTQYF. The CDR3 nucleotides are TGTGCCAGCAGAGCGGGAGAGGTAGATACGCAGTATTTT. The rearrangement joins TRBV21-1 to TRBJ2-3; the table calls TRBD2, which could not be checked here. TRBV21-1 is noted as a pseudogene. The CDR3 contains 13 residues.

Only one count was recorded for this clone. V gene TRBV5-1 combines with J gene TRBJ2-7; the match to TRBD2 covers 7 bases. CDR1 is SGHRS, CDR2 YFSETQ, per germline. Unmatched junction bases numbered 5, after V lost 8 bases and J lost 0 bases. There are 13 residues in the CDR3. CDR3 sequence reads: CASTSGTSYEQYF. In DNA, the CDR3 is TGCGCCAGTACCAGCGGGACCTCCTACGAGCAGTACTTC.

The chain joins TRBV5-1 to TRBJ2-1; 10 nucleotides match TRBD2. This CDR3 contains 17 residues. CDR1 and CDR2 (germline): SGHRS, YFSETQ. Germline trimming cut 2 bases from V and 2 bases from J; bases unmatched to any gene: 7. Here the CDR3 reads CASSFVTSGRTYNEQFF. CDR3 in DNA: TGCGCCAGCAGCTTTGTGACTAGCGGGCGAACCTACAATGAGCAGTTCTTC.

This chain links TRBV6-2 or TRBV6-3 with TRBJ1-5; no definite D call. Germline-derived CDR1 and CDR2 are MNHEY and SVGEGT. Deletions cut 3 bases from V and 7 bases from J, with 10 bases between. This CDR3 region has 13 residues. CDR3 protein: CASSYRAGQPQHF. CDR3 in DNA: TGTGCCAGCAGTTATCGAGCGGGGCAGCCCCAGCATTTT.

This rearrangement joins TRBV30 to TRBJ2-7, with TRBD1 identical over 9 bases. The trim removed 4 bases at V and 3 bases at J, leaving 10 bases unmatched. The CDR3 totals 15 residues. CDR1 is GTSNPN and CDR2 is SVGIG in the germline V gene (reference sequence). The CDR3 DNA sequence: TGTGCCTGGACCTCTCCGGGACAGGGATTCTACGAGCAGTACTTC. Protein: CAWTSPGQGFYEQYF. The whole variable domain, filled in from reference TRBV30 and TRBJ2-7, reads SQTIHQWPATLVQPVGSPLSLECTVEGTSNPNLYWYRQAAGRGLQLLFYSVGIGQISSEVPQNLSASRPQDRQFILSSKKLLLSDSGFYLCAWTSPGQGFYEQYFGPGTRLTVT.

V usage is TRBV5-6 and J usage is TRBJ1-1; 9 positions match TRBD1. The CDR3 spans 14 residues. Germline loops: CDR1 SGHDT, CDR2 YYEEEE. The V segment lost 4 bases and the J segment 6 bases; nucleotides outside the gene matches: 7. The CDR3 bases are TGTGCCAGCAGCAAGGGACAGGGTGTTCCTGAAGCTTTCTTT. This codes for CASSKGQGVPEAFF.